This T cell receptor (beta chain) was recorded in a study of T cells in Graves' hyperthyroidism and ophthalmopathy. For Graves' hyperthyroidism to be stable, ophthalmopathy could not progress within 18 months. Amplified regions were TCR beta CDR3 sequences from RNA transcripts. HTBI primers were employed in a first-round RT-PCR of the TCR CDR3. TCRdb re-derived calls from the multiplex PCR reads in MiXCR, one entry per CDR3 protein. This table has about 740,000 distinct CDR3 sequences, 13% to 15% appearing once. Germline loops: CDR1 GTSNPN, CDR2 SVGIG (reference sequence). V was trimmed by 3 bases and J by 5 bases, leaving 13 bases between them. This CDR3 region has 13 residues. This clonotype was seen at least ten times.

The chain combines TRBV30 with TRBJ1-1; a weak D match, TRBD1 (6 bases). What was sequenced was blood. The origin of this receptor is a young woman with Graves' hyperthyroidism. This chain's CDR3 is CAWRWVGGTEAFF. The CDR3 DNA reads TGTGCCTGGAGGTGGGTAGGGGGTACTGAAGCTTTCTTT.